This T cell receptor beta chain was recovered during a study of blood T cell repertoires in COVID-19. Original handling: Amplifying reference gene primers gave estimates of nucleated cell counts. Data came from immunoSEQ multiplex PCR; TCRdb stores just in-frame clones and leaves some out. That table supplies the V and J calls and clone size; D and trimming were determined from the DNA. Seen here are approximately 70,000 clones, roughly 92% observed once, and the top ten hold approximately 2.4%. With 0 bases removed from V and 6 bases from J, the gap between germline ends came to 12 bases. This CDR3 is 14 amino acids long. From germline, CDR1 is LNHDA and CDR2 SQIVND (reference sequence).

Sequenced material: peripheral blood. The origin of this receptor is a man aged 50 to 59 with COVID-19, enrolled during active disease. The rearrangement uses TRBV19 and TRBJ2-7; D is ambiguous. In DNA form, the CDR3 reads TGTGCCAGTAGTATAGATGGATTCCGGGTCGAGCAGTACTTC. This translates into CASSIDGFRVEQYF.